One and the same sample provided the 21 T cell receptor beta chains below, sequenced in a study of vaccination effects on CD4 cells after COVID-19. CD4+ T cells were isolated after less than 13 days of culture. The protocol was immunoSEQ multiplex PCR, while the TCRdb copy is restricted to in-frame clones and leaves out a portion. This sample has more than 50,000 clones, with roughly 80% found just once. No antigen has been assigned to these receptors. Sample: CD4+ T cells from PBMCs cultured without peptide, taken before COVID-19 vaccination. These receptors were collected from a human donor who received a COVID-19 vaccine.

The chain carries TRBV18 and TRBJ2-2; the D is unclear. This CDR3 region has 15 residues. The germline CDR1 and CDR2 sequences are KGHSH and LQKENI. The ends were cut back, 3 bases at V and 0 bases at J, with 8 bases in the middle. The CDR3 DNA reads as TGTGCCAGCTCACCCGATCGCTCGAACACCGGGGAGCTGTTTTTT. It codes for CASSPDRSNTGELFF.

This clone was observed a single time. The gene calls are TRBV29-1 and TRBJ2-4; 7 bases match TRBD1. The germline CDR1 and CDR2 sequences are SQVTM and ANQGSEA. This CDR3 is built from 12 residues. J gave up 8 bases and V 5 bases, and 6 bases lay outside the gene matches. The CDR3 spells CSVKQGSDIQYF. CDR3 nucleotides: TGCAGCGTTAAACAGGGGAGCGACATTCAGTACTTC.

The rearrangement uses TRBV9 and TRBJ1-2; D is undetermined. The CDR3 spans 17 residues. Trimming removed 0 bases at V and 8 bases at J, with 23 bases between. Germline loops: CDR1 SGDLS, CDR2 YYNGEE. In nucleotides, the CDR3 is TGTGCCAGCAGCGTAGCTATTTCCGGGAGTTCGGTGAGAGGCTACACCTTC. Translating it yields CASSVAISGSSVRGYTF.

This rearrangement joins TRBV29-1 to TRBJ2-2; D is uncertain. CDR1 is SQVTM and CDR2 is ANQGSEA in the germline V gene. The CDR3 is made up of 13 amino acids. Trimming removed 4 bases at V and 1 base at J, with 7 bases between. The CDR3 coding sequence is TGCAGCGTTGCCCAGAGGAACACCGGGGAGCTGTTTTTT. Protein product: CSVAQRNTGELFF.

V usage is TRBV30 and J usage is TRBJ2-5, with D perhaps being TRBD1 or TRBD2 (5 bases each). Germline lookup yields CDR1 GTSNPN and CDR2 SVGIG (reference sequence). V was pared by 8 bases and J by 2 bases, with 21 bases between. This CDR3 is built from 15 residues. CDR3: CAARTPRGVQETQYF. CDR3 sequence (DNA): TGTGCCGCAAGGACACCTCGAGGGGTTCAAGAGACCCAGTACTTC.

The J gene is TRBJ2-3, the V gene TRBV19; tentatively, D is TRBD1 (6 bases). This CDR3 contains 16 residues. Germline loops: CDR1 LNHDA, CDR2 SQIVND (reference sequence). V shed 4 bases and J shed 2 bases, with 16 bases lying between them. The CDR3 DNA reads TGTGCCAGTAGTAGGAAAGGGGGACAAGTCACAGATACGCAGTATTTT. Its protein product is CASSRKGGQVTDTQYF.

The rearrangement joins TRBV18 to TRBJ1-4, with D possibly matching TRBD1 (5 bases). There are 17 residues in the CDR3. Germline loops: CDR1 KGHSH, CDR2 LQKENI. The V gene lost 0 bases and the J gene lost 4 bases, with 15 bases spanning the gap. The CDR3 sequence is CASSPPGVRGYNEKLFF. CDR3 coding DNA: TGTGCCAGCTCACCACCGGGGGTGCGGGGATATAATGAAAAACTGTTTTTT.

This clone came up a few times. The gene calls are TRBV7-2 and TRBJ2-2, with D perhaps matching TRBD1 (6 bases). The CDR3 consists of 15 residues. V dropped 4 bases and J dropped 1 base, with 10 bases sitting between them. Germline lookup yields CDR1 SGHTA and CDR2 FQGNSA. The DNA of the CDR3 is TGTGCCAGCAGCTGGTCGACAGGGAACACCGGGGAGCTGTTTTTT. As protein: CASSWSTGNTGELFF.

The DNA of the CDR3 is TGTGCCAGCAGTCTACTTAATGAAAAACTGTTTTTT. This gives the protein CASSLLNEKLFF. The rearrangement uses TRBV28 and TRBJ1-4, with unresolved D. This CDR3 region has 12 residues. Germline loops: CDR1 MDHEN, CDR2 SYDVKM. The V gene lost 5 bases and the J gene lost 4 bases, with 5 bases spanning the gap.

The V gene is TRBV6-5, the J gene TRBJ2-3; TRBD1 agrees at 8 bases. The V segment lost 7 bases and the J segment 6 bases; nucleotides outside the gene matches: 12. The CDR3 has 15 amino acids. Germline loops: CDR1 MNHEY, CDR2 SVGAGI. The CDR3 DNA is TGTGCCAGCAATCAAATCACAGGGGGACGCGATACGCAGTATTTT. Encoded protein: CASNQITGGRDTQYF.

The CDR3 loop reads CATSGAGFQETQYF. Here the CDR3 DNA reads TGTGCCACCAGTGGAGCAGGTTTCCAAGAGACCCAGTACTTC. The chain recombines TRBV24-1 with TRBJ2-5, with unresolved D. Per the germline V gene, CDR1 is KGHDR and CDR2 is SFDVKD. The CDR3 is 14 amino acids. Trimming stripped 5 bases from V and 1 base from J, with 10 bases between.

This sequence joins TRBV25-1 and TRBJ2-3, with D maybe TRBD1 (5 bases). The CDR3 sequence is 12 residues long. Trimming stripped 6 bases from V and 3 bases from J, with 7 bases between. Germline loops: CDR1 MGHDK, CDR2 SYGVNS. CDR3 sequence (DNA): TGTGCCAGCAGCCAGGGAACAGATACGCAGTATTTT. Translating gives CASSQGTDTQYF. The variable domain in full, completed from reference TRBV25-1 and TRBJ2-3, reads EADIYQTPRYLVIGTGKKITLECSQTMGHDKMYWYQQDPGMELHLIHYSYGVNSTEKGDLSSESTVSRIRTEHFPLTLESARPSHTSQYLCASSQGTDTQYFGPGTRLTVL.

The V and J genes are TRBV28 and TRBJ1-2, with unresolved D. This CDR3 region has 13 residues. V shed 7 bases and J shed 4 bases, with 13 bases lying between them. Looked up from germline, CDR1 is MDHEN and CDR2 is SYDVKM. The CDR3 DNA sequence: TGTGCCAGCACTCCCCAGCCACCCTATGGCTACACCTTC. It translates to CASTPQPPYGYTF.

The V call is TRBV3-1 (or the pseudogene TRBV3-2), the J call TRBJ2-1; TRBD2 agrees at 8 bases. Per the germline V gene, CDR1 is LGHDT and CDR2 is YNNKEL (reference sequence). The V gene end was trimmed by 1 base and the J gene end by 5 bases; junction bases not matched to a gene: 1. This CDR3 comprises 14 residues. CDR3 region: CASSQVAGNNEQFF. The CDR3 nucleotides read TGTGCCAGCAGCCAAGTAGCGGGGAACAATGAGCAGTTCTTC.

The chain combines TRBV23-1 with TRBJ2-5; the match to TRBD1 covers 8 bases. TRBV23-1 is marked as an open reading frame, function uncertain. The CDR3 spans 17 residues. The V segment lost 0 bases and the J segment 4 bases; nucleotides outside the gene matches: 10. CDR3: CASSQSHGRGQSETQYF. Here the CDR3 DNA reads TGCGCCAGCAGTCAATCTCATGGCAGGGGGCAATCAGAGACCCAGTACTTC.

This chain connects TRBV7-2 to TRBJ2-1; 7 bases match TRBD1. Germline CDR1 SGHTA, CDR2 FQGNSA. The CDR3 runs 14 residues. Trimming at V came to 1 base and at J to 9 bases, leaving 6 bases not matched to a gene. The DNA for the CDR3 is TGTGCCAGCAGCTTAGTGACAGGGTTGTCTGAGCAGTTCTTC. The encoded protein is CASSLVTGLSEQFF.

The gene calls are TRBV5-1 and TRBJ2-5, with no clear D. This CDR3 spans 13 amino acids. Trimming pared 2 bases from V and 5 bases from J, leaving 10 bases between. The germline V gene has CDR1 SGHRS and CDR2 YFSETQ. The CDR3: CASSFVPWETQYF. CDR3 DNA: TGCGCCAGCAGCTTCGTTCCTTGGGAGACCCAGTACTTC. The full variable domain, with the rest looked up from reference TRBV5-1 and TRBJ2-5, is KAGVTQTPRYLIKTRGQQVTLSCSPISGHRSVSWYQQTPGQGLQFLFEYFSETQRNKGNFPGRFSGRQFSNSRSEMNVSTLELGDSALYLCASSFVPWETQYFGPGTRLLVL.

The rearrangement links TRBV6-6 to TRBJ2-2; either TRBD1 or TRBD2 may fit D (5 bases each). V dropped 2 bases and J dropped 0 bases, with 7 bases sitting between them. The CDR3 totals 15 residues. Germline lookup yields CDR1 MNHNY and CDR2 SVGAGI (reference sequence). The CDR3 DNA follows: TGTGCCAGCAGTTACGAGGGGCCGAACACCGGGGAGCTGTTTTTT. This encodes CASSYEGPNTGELFF.

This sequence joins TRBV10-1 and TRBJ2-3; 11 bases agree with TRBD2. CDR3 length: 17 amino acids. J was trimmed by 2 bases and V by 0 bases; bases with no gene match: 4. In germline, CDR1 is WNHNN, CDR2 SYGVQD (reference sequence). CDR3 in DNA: TGCGCCAGCAGTGAGTCTACTAGCGGGGGAATCACAGATACGCAGTATTTT. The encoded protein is CASSESTSGGITDTQYF.

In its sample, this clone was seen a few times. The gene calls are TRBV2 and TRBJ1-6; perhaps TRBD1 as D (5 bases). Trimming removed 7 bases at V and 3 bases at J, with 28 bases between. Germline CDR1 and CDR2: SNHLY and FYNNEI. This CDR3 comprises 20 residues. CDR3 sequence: CASTTGGLWGERGYNSPLHF. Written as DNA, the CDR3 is TGTGCCAGCACCACAGGCGGGTTGTGGGGAGAGAGGGGCTATAATTCACCCCTCCACTTT.

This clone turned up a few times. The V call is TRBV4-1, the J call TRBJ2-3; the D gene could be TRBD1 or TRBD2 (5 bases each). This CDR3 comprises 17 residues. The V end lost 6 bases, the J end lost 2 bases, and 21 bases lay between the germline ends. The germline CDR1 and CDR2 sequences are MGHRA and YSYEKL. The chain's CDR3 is CASRFEAGTTNTDTQYF. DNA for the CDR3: TGCGCCAGCAGATTCGAAGCCGGGACCACCAACACAGATACGCAGTATTTT.